The 21 T cell receptor beta chains presented below share a single source sample, sequenced in a study of shared clonotypes between healthy human individuals. Here immunoSEQ multiplex PCR was the method, and the copy in TCRdb shows in-frame clones only, minus some. This table holds about 2 million clones, about 95% found once. Naivety among CD8 cells was defined by CD45RO negativity and positive CCR7 selection, thereby excluding terminally differentiated effector memory CD45RA+ cells. The source material was naive CD8+ T cells sorted from blood. These receptors came from a man aged 18 to 29 in good health.

The chain carries TRBV7-9 and TRBJ2-7; D tentatively reads TRBD1 or TRBD2 (5 bases each). There are 14 residues in the CDR3. Germline assignment: CDR1 SEHNR and CDR2 FQNEAQ (reference sequence). Trimming removed 1 base at V and 3 bases at J, with 10 bases between. CDR3 amino acids: CASSLEGTYYEQYF. For the CDR3, the DNA is TGTGCCAGCAGCTTAGAAGGGACCTACTACGAGCAGTACTTC. Together with reference TRBV7-9 and TRBJ2-7, the CDR3 gives the full variable domain: DTGVSQNPRHKITKRGQNVTFRCDPISEHNRLYWYRQTLGQGPEFLTYFQNEAQLEKSRLLSDRFSAERPKGSFSTLEIQRTEQGDSAMYLCASSLEGTYYEQYFGPGTRLTVT.

The chain combines TRBV11-2 with TRBJ2-2, with 11 bases lining up with TRBD2. Germline CDR1 reads SGHAT; CDR2 reads FQNNGV. This CDR3 has 17 amino acids. V was pared by 0 bases and J by 4 bases, with 4 bases of the junction left unmatched. The CDR3 loop is CASSLDMGLAVTGELFF. DNA of the CDR3: TGTGCCAGCAGCTTAGATATGGGACTAGCGGTCACCGGGGAGCTGTTTTTT.

This chain links TRBV25-1 with TRBJ2-1; D remains ambiguous. Germline V lookup: CDR1 MGHDK, CDR2 SYGVNS. Between the trimmed V and J ends, which lost 0 bases and 8 bases, there was a span of 5 bases. The CDR3 totals 12 residues. The CDR3 DNA follows: TGTGCCAGCAGTGAATATTTGGATGAGCAGTTCTTC. Its translation: CASSEYLDEQFF.

A remark on this clone: This same CDR3 is encoded by further DNA sequences in the sample. The chain uses TRBV15 and TRBJ1-2; tentative D call: TRBD1 (5 bases). This CDR3 spans 14 amino acids. Deletions cut 0 bases from V and 3 bases from J, with 8 bases between. Germline-derived CDR1 and CDR2 are LNHNV and YYDKDF (reference sequence). The DNA of the CDR3 is TGTGCCACCAGCAGAGATTTGGGGGACTATGGCTACACCTTC. Residues: CATSRDLGDYGYTF.

The chain couples TRBV5-6 to TRBJ1-2; the D is unclear. The germline V gene encodes CDR1 SGHDT and CDR2 YYEEEE. The length of the CDR3 is 15 residues. The germline V and J ends were trimmed by 0 bases and 6 bases, with 15 bases remaining between them. CDR3 sequence (DNA): TGTGCCAGCAGCTTGGCGGAGTCCGGTATCCATGGCTACACCTTC. Its protein product is CASSLAESGIHGYTF.

This rearrangement joins TRBV7-2 to TRBJ2-2, with a weak D call TRBD2 (5 bases). Germline loops: CDR1 SGHTA, CDR2 FQGNSA. CDR3 length: 16 residues. Trimming removed 2 bases at V and 5 bases at J, with 15 bases between. CDR3 loop: CASSLSLGDLTGELFF. Written as DNA, the CDR3 is TGTGCCAGCAGCTTAAGCTTGGGAGATCTAACCGGGGAGCTGTTTTTT.

The chain uses TRBV4-2 and TRBJ2-7, with D possibly being TRBD1 (5 bases). Per the germline V gene, CDR1 is LGHNA and CDR2 is YNFKEQ. The CDR3 length is 16 residues. The germline V and J ends were trimmed by 0 bases and 3 bases, with 15 bases remaining between them. Here the CDR3 reads CASSQEKGQGVYEQYF. The DNA for the CDR3 is TGTGCCAGCAGCCAAGAAAAAGGGCAGGGCGTCTACGAGCAGTACTTC.

V usage is TRBV13 and J usage is TRBJ1-6; no definite D call. Germline V gene sequence: CDR1 PRHDT, CDR2 FYEKMQ (reference sequence). V was trimmed by 7 bases and J by 0 bases, leaving 7 bases between them. The CDR3 totals 14 residues. This CDR3 reads CASTQSSYNSPLHF. The DNA of the CDR3 is TGTGCCAGCACCCAGAGCTCCTATAATTCACCCCTCCACTTT.

V and J are TRBV30 and TRBJ2-3; a possible D gene is TRBD1 (5 bases). This CDR3 region has 14 residues. Per the germline V gene, CDR1 is GTSNPN and CDR2 is SVGIG (reference sequence). V lost 2 bases to trimming and J lost 2 bases, with 11 bases between them. CDR3 DNA: TGTGCCTGGAGTCAAGGGGTTTTCACAGATACGCAGTATTTT. The encoded protein is CAWSQGVFTDTQYF. The full variable domain, in which reference TRBV30 and TRBJ2-3 provide the parts outside the CDR3, is SQTIHQWPATLVQPVGSPLSLECTVEGTSNPNLYWYRQAAGRGLQLLFYSVGIGQISSEVPQNLSASRPQDRQFILSSKKLLLSDSGFYLCAWSQGVFTDTQYFGPGTRLTVL.

V is TRBV30 and J is TRBJ1-4; no definite D call. Germline CDR1 reads GTSNPN; CDR2 reads SVGIG (reference sequence). The CDR3 is 14 residues long. Trimming cost V 1 base and J 5 bases, with 11 bases left between them. As DNA, the CDR3 is TGTGCCTGGAGTGCTGGATCTCTAAATGAAAAACTGTTTTTT. Its translation: CAWSAGSLNEKLFF.

This clone has only one observation. V is TRBV4-1 and J is TRBJ2-2; tentatively, D is TRBD1 (8 bases). This CDR3 contains 16 residues. V shed 4 bases and J shed 6 bases, with 18 bases lying between them. The germline V gene encodes CDR1 MGHRA and CDR2 YSYEKL. CDR3 sequence: CASSPMGTGGAGELFF. The CDR3 DNA sequence: TGCGCCAGCAGCCCAATGGGAACAGGGGGGGCCGGGGAGCTGTTTTTT.

With respect to this clone: The same CDR3 is also encoded by other DNA sequences in this sample. The chain recombines TRBV2 with TRBJ2-7, with D possibly being TRBD1 (5 bases). Between the trimmed V and J ends, which lost 3 bases and 1 base, there was a span of 7 bases. This CDR3 contains 13 residues. Germline V lookup: CDR1 SNHLY, CDR2 FYNNEI. The CDR3 loop is CASSETVSYEQYF. The CDR3 DNA reads as TGTGCCAGCAGTGAGACAGTATCCTACGAGCAGTACTTC.

The chain has TRBV9 and TRBJ2-7, with 7 bases that match TRBD2. Germline V gives CDR1 SGDLS, CDR2 YYNGEE. This CDR3 is 14 amino acids long. Trimming removed 4 bases from V and 2 bases from J; junction bases left unmatched: 6. The CDR3 DNA follows: TGTGCCAGCAGCTTGGGGGGGACCCCCTACGAGCAGTACTTC. Residues: CASSLGGTPYEQYF.

This clone was recorded only once. V is TRBV7-3 and J is TRBJ1-2; D is uncertain. Per the germline V gene, CDR1 is SGHTA and CDR2 is FQGTGA. This CDR3 has 13 residues. V was clipped by 2 bases and J by 4 bases, with 8 bases between them. The CDR3 DNA reads as TGTGCCAGCAGCTTAGACGCTGGCTATGGCTACACCTTC. Protein: CASSLDAGYGYTF.

The chain combines TRBV5-1 with TRBJ2-2, with 11 bases fitting TRBD2. V trimming: 4 bases; J trimming: 5 bases; junction bases outside the gene matches: 7. This CDR3 is 16 amino acids long. The V gene's germline CDR1 is SGHRS and CDR2 YFSETQ. The CDR3 is CASSPGLADGTGELFF. CDR3 DNA: TGCGCCAGCAGCCCGGGACTAGCGGATGGTACCGGGGAGCTGTTTTTT.

The chain links TRBV2 to TRBJ2-7, with 9 nucleotides matching TRBD2. Trimming removed 0 bases from V and 7 bases from J; junction bases left unmatched: 13. Germline V lookup: CDR1 SNHLY, CDR2 FYNNEI. The CDR3 length is 17 residues. The CDR3 loop is CASSEALSGGSLGEQYF. CDR3 nucleotide sequence: TGTGCCAGCAGTGAAGCGCTCAGCGGGGGGTCCCTGGGGGAGCAGTACTTC.

The rearrangement links TRBV4-1 to TRBJ1-2; D is ambiguous. There are 16 residues in the CDR3. Germline lookup yields CDR1 MGHRA and CDR2 YSYEKL. V dropped 1 base and J dropped 6 bases, with 18 bases sitting between them. CDR3 region: CASSQGYTGQRDGYTF. The DNA of the CDR3 is TGCGCCAGCAGCCAAGGGTATACCGGTCAAAGGGATGGCTACACCTTC.

V usage is TRBV19 and J usage is TRBJ2-1, with D uncertain. Trimming pared 1 base from V and 7 bases from J, leaving 11 bases between. This CDR3 has 14 residues. Germline V gives CDR1 LNHDA, CDR2 SQIVND (reference sequence). The CDR3 reads CASSIGFNQNEQFF. The DNA for the CDR3 is TGTGCCAGTAGTATAGGTTTCAACCAAAATGAGCAGTTCTTC.

The rearrangement joins TRBV30 to TRBJ2-3; D might be TRBD1 (6 bases). V was clipped by 0 bases and J by 2 bases, with 9 bases between them. The CDR3 is 14 residues long. The germline V gene encodes CDR1 GTSNPN and CDR2 SVGIG (reference sequence). The CDR3 spells CAWSVTGITDTQYF. The DNA of the CDR3 is TGTGCCTGGAGTGTAACAGGGATCACAGATACGCAGTATTTT.

V gene TRBV2 combines with J gene TRBJ1-2, with a tentative D call TRBD1 (5 bases). V lost 4 bases and J lost 4, with 13 bases in between. CDR3 length equals 14 residues. Germline V gene data show CDR1 as SNHLY and CDR2 as FYNNEI. CDR3: CASSGSGQAYGYTF. In nucleotides, the CDR3 is TGTGCCAGCAGTGGTTCAGGGCAGGCCTATGGCTACACCTTC.

On this clone: The same CDR3 arises from other DNA sequences in this sample as well. V and J are TRBV27 and TRBJ2-3; unclear D gene. Germline loops: CDR1 MNHEY, CDR2 SMNVEV (reference sequence). This CDR3 is built from 13 residues. Deletions cut 6 bases from V and 3 bases from J, with 10 bases between. The CDR3 region has the DNA TGTGCCAGCAGGCGACTCGGTACAGATACGCAGTATTTT. This sequence encodes CASRRLGTDTQYF.